These 19 T cell receptor beta chains share one sample of origin, sequenced in a study of regulatory T cells in long-lasting Graves disease. In building TCR beta libraries, iRepertoire HTBI primers were used together with Arm-PCR of CDR3 regions. TCRdb passed the multiplex PCR reads through MiXCR, listing each CDR3 protein once. The data contain roughly 250,000 distinct CDR3 sequences, 18% of them seen just once; the ten biggest clones take up 12% to 15%. Time point here: newly diagnosed GD, antithyroid drugs for less than 3 months. Construction of the TCR library relied on RNA isolated from PBMCs. The same data also went into a second study, on T cells in Graves' hyperthyroidism and ophthalmopathy.

Sequencing used peripheral blood mononuclear cells (PBMCs), obtained at new diagnosis, from a patient treated with antithyroid drugs. The source is a woman aged 25 to 39 with Graves disease.

This clonotype was found many times. The CDR3 loop is CASRGPDRTINQPQHF. The DNA of the CDR3 is TGTGCCAGCAGGGGCCCAGACAGGACAATTAATCAGCCCCAGCATTTT. The chain links TRBV2 to TRBJ1-5; possible D gene TRBD1, 6 bases. V was shortened by 6 bases and J by 4 bases, with 19 bases between the two germline ends. Germline V gene data show CDR1 as SNHLY and CDR2 as FYNNEI. The CDR3 runs to 16 residues. The full variable domain, with the rest looked up from reference TRBV2 and TRBJ1-5, is EPEVTQTPSHQVTQMGQEVILRCVPISNHLYFYWYRQILGQKVEFLVSFYNNEISEKSEIFDDQFSVERPDGSNFTLKIRSTKLEDSAMYFCASRGPDRTINQPQHFGDGTRLSIL.

Ten or more counts support this clonotype. In nucleotides, the CDR3 is TGCGCCAGCAGCATGGGAGGTACAGGGGTCACTGAAGCTTTCTTT. Translation: CASSMGGTGVTEAFF. The chain uses TRBV5-1 and TRBJ1-1, with TRBD1 identical over 7 bases. CDR1 SGHRS and CDR2 YFSETQ come from the germline V gene. This CDR3 region has 15 residues. V gave up 4 bases and J gave up 4 bases; unmatched junction bases: 10.

This clonotype was picked up many times. The CDR3: CSARHNPGQGADEQFF. Written as DNA, the CDR3 is TGCAGTGCTAGACACAACCCGGGACAGGGGGCAGATGAGCAGTTCTTC. The rearrangement uses TRBV20-1 and TRBJ2-1; 12 bases are shared with TRBD1. Unmatched junction bases numbered 10, after V lost 2 bases and J lost 8 bases. Germline loops: CDR1 DFQATT, CDR2 SNEGSKA (reference sequence). The CDR3 runs to 16 residues.

This clonotype has more than one count but fewer than ten. The gene calls are TRBV12-3 or TRBV12-4 and TRBJ2-2, with D tentatively TRBD2 (6 bases). V lost 5 bases, J lost 4 bases, and 17 bases lay in between. The CDR3 has 16 residues. CDR3 DNA: TGTGCCAGCAGTCAGACTAGAAGGGTCGGCACCGGGGAGCTGTTTTTT. This gives the protein CASSQTRRVGTGELFF.

The table lists this clonotype with a few counts. The chain combines TRBV6-1 with TRBJ1-1; D is perhaps TRBD1 (6 bases). The germline V gene encodes CDR1 MNHNS and CDR2 SASEGT. Trimming left V 0 bases short and J 2 bases short, with 16 bases between. This CDR3 region has 17 residues. The CDR3 nucleotides are TGTGCCAGCAGTGAAGCGCTTCAGGGGTATGGAAACACTGAAGCTTTCTTT. This codes for CASSEALQGYGNTEAFF.

This clonotype was picked up a small number of times. The J gene is TRBJ2-6, the V gene TRBV6-4, with D possibly matching TRBD1 (6 bases). Trimming removed 10 bases from V and 4 bases from J, with 14 bases in between. Germline values: CDR1 MRHNA, CDR2 SNTAGT. The CDR3 consists of 14 residues. DNA for the CDR3: TGTGCCACACAGGGCGCCGCGGGGGCCAACGTCCTGACTTTC. This codes for CATQGAAGANVLTF.

This clonotype was seen at least ten times. The rearrangement uses TRBV20-1 and TRBJ2-3; D gene unclear. CDR3 length: 13 residues. Germline loops: CDR1 DFQATT, CDR2 SNEGSKA (reference sequence). V gave up 3 bases and J gave up 5 bases, with 12 bases separating them. CDR3 region: CSASLIVKDTQYF. The CDR3 DNA is TGCAGTGCTAGCCTGATAGTTAAAGATACGCAGTATTTT.

Worth noting for this clonotype: One base away lies a much larger clone, so this may be a sequencing read error. The chain employs TRBV7-9 and TRBJ1-1; D unresolved. Trimming stripped 5 bases from V and 5 bases from J, with 12 bases between. The CDR3 length is 13 residues. Germline V gives CDR1 SEHNR, CDR2 FQNEAQ (reference sequence). The CDR3, as DNA: TGTGCCAGCAGCACGGGCGACCAAACTGAAGCTTTCTTT. Protein product: CASSTGDQTEAFF. The full variable domain, in which reference TRBV7-9 and TRBJ1-1 provide the parts outside the CDR3, is DTGVSQNPRHKITKRGQNVTFRCDPISEHNRLYWYRQTLGQGPEFLTYFQNEAQLEKSRLLSDRFSAERPKGSFSTLEIQRTEQGDSAMYLCASSTGDQTEAFFGQGTRLTVV.

In its sample, this clonotype was seen many times. This chain uses TRBV29-1 with TRBJ1-5, with D maybe TRBD1 (5 bases). The V and J ends lost 4 bases and 4 bases respectively, with 11 bases between them. The CDR3 length is 13 residues. CDR1 is SQVTM and CDR2 is ANQGSEA in the germline V gene. In DNA form, the CDR3 reads TGCAGCGTTGGAAGGGGATCAAATCAGCCCCAGCATTTT. As protein: CSVGRGSNQPQHF.

This clonotype was seen many times. The V and J genes are TRBV5-1 and TRBJ2-3, with D perhaps TRBD1 or TRBD2 (6 bases each). The CDR3 is made up of 15 amino acids. V lost 0 bases, J lost 5 bases, and 13 bases lay in between. The germline gives CDR1 SGHRS, CDR2 YFSETQ. CDR3 coding DNA: TGCGCCAGCAGCTTGGTTCGGGGGCTGGAAGATACGCAGTATTTT. This sequence encodes CASSLVRGLEDTQYF.

The chain joins TRBV19 to TRBJ1-4; D ambiguous. The CDR3 is made up of 14 amino acids. Germline CDR1 reads LNHDA; CDR2 reads SQIVND (reference sequence). Deletions cut 6 bases from V and 0 bases from J, with 8 bases between. In nucleotides, the CDR3 is TGTGCCAGTAGGTACACCGCAACTAATGAAAAACTGTTTTTT. Protein sequence: CASRYTATNEKLFF. The full variable domain, its missing parts supplied by reference TRBV19 and TRBJ1-4, is DGGITQSPKYLFRKEGQNVTLSCEQNLNHDAMYWYRQDPGQGLRLIYYSQIVNDFQKGDIAEGYSVSREKKESFPLTVTSAQKNPTAFYLCASRYTATNEKLFFGSGTQLSVL.

This clonotype has at least ten counts. The V and J genes are TRBV7-2 and TRBJ2-1; D is perhaps TRBD1 (5 bases). The CDR3 sequence is 14 residues long. The V end lost 5 bases, the J end lost 3 bases, and 11 bases lay between the germline ends. Looked up from germline, CDR1 is SGHTA and CDR2 is FQGNSA. CDR3 DNA sequence: TGTGCCAGCAGCCCCAGGGTGGACTACAATGAGCAGTTCTTC. It encodes CASSPRVDYNEQFF.

The chain has TRBV6-2 or TRBV6-3 and TRBJ2-2; D gene ambiguous. The CDR3 is 13 residues long. Germline-derived CDR1 and CDR2 are MNHEY and SVGEGT. The V end was cut by 2 bases, the J end by 5 bases, with 6 bases between. The CDR3 nucleotides are TGTGCCAGCAGTTACAGGTCAACCGGGGAGCTGTTTTTT. Its translation: CASSYRSTGELFF.

This sequence joins TRBV7-9 and TRBJ2-1; TRBD2 matches 13 bases. This CDR3 has 17 residues. Germline trimming cut 0 bases from V and 4 bases from J; bases unmatched to any gene: 3. Germline V gene data show CDR1 as SEHNR and CDR2 as FQNEAQ (reference sequence). CDR3 sequence reads: CASSLAGLAGQYNEQFF. The CDR3 bases are TGTGCCAGCAGCTTAGCGGGACTAGCGGGACAATACAATGAGCAGTTCTTC.

As regards this clonotype: With a far larger clone one base away, a read error is the likely cause. The gene calls are TRBV2 and TRBJ2-1; TRBD2 aligns across 7 bases. The CDR3 runs to 12 residues. Per germline, CDR1 SNHLY and CDR2 FYNNEI. The CDR3 DNA reads TGTGCCAGCAGTGAGATGCGGGAGACCCAGCACTTC. The encoded protein is CASSEMRETQHF.

At least ten counts were recorded for this clonotype. This rearrangement joins TRBV2 to TRBJ1-4; D remains ambiguous. V was clipped by 8 bases and J by 8 bases, with 9 bases between them. Germline CDR1 is SNHLY and CDR2 is FYNNEI. CDR3 length: 11 amino acids. The chain's CDR3 is CASLRAEKLFF. The CDR3 region has the DNA TGTGCCAGCTTGAGGGCCGAAAAACTGTTTTTT.

There are many counts of this clonotype. The chain uses TRBV19 and TRBJ1-1; D not certain. The CDR3 consists of 15 residues. The V gene's germline CDR1 is LNHDA and CDR2 SQIVND (reference sequence). Trimming left V 5 bases short and J 1 base short, with 14 bases between. The CDR3 DNA reads TGTGCCAGTAGTGGCCGGAGGCAAGGGAACACTGAAGCTTTCTTT. Translation: CASSGRRQGNTEAFF.

There are many counts of this clonotype. The V gene is TRBV18, the J gene TRBJ1-2; 8 nucleotides agree with TRBD1. The CDR3 has 13 amino acids. With V trimmed by 3 bases and J by 5 bases, 2 bases remained unmatched. CDR1 KGHSH and CDR2 LQKENI come from the germline V gene. The CDR3 DNA follows: TGTGCCAGCTCACCGGACAGGGAATATGGCTACACCTTC. Protein sequence: CASSPDREYGYTF.

This clonotype was seen a handful of times. The chain recombines TRBV25-1 with TRBJ2-4; 7 nucleotides line up with TRBD2. Germline CDR1 reads MGHDK; CDR2 reads SYGVNS. The CDR3 covers 14 residues. The V gene end was trimmed by 7 bases and the J gene end by 1 base; junction bases not matched to a gene: 4. The chain's CDR3 is CASTPGGAKNIQYF. The CDR3 DNA is TGTGCCAGCACTCCCGGGGGGGCCAAAAACATTCAGTACTTC.